This TCR beta chain was sequenced during a study of human T cells and chemical hapten exposure. Overall study context: Each patch test put 0.01% DPC on the upper back, and results were read at 6 days.

Indicated time point: patch test 3, about 24 weeks after DPC sensitization. Described treatment: therapeutic diphenylcyclopropenone sensitization with weekly scalp DPC. It was unfractionated whole blood from which total RNA was extracted. Original handling: Sample-level TCR yields exhibited a median of approximately 96,000, with a range of roughly 20,000 to 750,000. TCRdb used MiXCR to reprocess the RACE reads, holding one entry per CDR3 protein. The V and J calls reflect TCRdb's pipeline rather than the authors' work. This sample yields about 82,000 distinct CDR3 sequences, of which 10% to 15% are seen a single time; around 5.7% belongs to the top ten. Ten or more counts support this clonotype. Its target is unknown. This CDR3 has 14 residues. From germline, CDR1 is MDHEN and CDR2 SYDVKM. V was pared by 3 bases and J by 3 bases, with 9 bases between. Overall study results and limits: Relative to control repertoires, expanded TCRs gave rise to significantly more large CDR3 similarity clusters.

The specimen was whole blood, collected in connection with sensitization to the hapten diphenylcyclopropenone (DPC). The J gene is TRBJ1-5, the V gene TRBV28; D ambiguous. The source of this sequence is a woman aged 45 to 65 with alopecia areata. Some clones in this sample may be carry-over from other donors' samples. DNA for the CDR3: TGTGCCAGCAGTTTTGCCGGCTCCAATCAGCCCCAGCATTTT. Translating gives CASSFAGSNQPQHF.